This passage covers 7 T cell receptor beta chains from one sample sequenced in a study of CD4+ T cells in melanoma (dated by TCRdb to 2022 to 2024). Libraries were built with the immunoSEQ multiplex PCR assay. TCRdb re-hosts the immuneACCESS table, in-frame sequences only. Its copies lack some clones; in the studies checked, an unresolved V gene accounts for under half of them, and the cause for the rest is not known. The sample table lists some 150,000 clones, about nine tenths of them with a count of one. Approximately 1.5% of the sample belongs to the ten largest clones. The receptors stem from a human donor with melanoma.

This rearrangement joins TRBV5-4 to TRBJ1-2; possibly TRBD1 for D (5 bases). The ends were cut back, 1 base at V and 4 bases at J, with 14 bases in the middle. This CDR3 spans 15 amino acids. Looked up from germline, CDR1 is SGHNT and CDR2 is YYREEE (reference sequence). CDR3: CASSLRGALVYGYTF. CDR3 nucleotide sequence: TGTGCCAGCAGCTTGCGAGGGGCCCTAGTCTATGGCTACACCTTC.

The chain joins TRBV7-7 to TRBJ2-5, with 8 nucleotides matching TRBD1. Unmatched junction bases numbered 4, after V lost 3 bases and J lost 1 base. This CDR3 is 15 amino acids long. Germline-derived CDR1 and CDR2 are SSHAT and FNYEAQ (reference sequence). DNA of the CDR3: TGTGCCAGCAGCTTGGGGACAGGAATCCAAGAGACCCAGTACTTC. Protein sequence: CASSLGTGIQETQYF.

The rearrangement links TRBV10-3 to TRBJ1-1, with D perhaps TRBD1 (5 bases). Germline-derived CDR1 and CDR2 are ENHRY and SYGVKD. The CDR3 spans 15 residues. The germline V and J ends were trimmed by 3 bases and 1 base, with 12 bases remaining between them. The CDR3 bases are TGTGCCATCAGTGACCCGGGACGCTGGAACACTGAAGCTTTCTTT. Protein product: CAISDPGRWNTEAFF.

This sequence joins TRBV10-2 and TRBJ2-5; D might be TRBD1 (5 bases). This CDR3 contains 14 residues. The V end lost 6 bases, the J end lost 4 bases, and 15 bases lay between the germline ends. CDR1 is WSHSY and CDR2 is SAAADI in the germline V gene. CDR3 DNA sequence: TGCGCCAGCAGCCCGACAGTATTGGGAGAGACCCAGTACTTC. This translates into CASSPTVLGETQYF.

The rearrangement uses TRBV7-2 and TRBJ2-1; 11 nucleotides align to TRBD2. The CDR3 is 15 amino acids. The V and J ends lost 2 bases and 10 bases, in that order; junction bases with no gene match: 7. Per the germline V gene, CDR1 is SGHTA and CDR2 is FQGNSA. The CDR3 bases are TGTGCCAGCAGCTTAACTAGCGGGGGCGTAGGGGAGCAGTTCTTC. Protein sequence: CASSLTSGGVGEQFF.

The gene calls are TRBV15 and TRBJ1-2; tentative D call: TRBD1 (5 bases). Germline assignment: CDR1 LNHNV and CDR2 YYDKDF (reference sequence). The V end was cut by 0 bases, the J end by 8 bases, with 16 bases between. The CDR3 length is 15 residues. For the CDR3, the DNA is TGTGCCACCAGCAGAGATCCGAGGGGCACGGACGGCTACACCTTC. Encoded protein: CATSRDPRGTDGYTF. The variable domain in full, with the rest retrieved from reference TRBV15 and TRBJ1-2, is DAMVIQNPRYQVTQFGKPVTLSCSQTLNHNVMYWYQQKSSQAPKLLFHYYDKDFNNEADTPDNFQSRRPNTSFCFLDIRSPGLGDTAMYLCATSRDPRGTDGYTFGSGTRLTVV.

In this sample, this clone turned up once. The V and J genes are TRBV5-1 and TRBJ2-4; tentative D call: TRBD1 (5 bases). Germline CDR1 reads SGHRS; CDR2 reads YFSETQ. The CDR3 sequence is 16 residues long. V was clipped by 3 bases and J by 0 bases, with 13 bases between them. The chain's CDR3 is CASSSQGGLAKNIQYF. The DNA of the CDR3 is TGCGCCAGCAGCTCCCAGGGTGGGCTAGCCAAAAACATTCAGTACTTC. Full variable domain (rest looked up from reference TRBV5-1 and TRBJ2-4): KAGVTQTPRYLIKTRGQQVTLSCSPISGHRSVSWYQQTPGQGLQFLFEYFSETQRNKGNFPGRFSGRQFSNSRSEMNVSTLELGDSALYLCASSSQGGLAKNIQYFGAGTRLSVL.